One T cell receptor (beta chain) is described in this entry. Germline V gives CDR1 PRHDT, CDR2 FYEKMQ (reference sequence). The CDR3 contains 16 residues. The V gene end was trimmed by 0 bases and the J gene end by 9 bases; junction bases not matched to a gene: 7. The data are from a study of OX40 agonist ivuxolimab in advanced cancers. Repertoires were generated with immunoSEQ multiplex PCR, while TCRdb's copy carries only in-frame clones and drops some. This sample carries around 50,000 clones, 90% to 95% of them seen once, and the ten largest clones take 10% to 15%. Sequenced here: CD4+ or CD8+ T cells sorted from blood, sampled in a trial of the OX40 agonist ivuxolimab. The chain links TRBV13 to TRBJ1-6; the match to TRBD1 covers 8 bases. The TCR comes from an adult with an advanced solid tumor such as melanoma, head and neck, liver or kidney cancer. CDR3: CASSLGVGQGSSPLHF. As DNA, the CDR3 is TGTGCCAGCAGCTTAGGAGTCGGACAGGGTAGTTCACCCCTCCACTTT.